Presented here are 8 T cell receptor beta chains from one specimen sequenced in a study of blood T cell repertoires in COVID-19. TCRdb's table, derived via immunoSEQ multiplex PCR, lists solely in-frame clones and lacks some. The sample shows roughly 130,000 clones, just under 85% of them seen only once. The sample comprised peripheral blood. The receptors stem from an elderly woman with acute or convalescent COVID-19.

This chain links TRBV11-2 with TRBJ1-6; the D gene is possibly TRBD1 (6 bases). The V gene lost 3 bases and the J gene lost 4 bases, with 10 bases spanning the gap. Germline V gene sequence: CDR1 SGHAT, CDR2 FQNNGV. The CDR3 spans 15 residues. In nucleotides, the CDR3 is TGTGCCAGCAGCTTCCAGACAGGATATAATTCACCCCTCCACTTT. As protein: CASSFQTGYNSPLHF.

The chain uses TRBV15 and TRBJ2-2; 7 bases align to TRBD2. V lost 4 bases, J lost 3 bases, and 11 bases stayed unmatched. Per germline, CDR1 LNHNV and CDR2 YYDKDF (reference sequence). This CDR3 comprises 17 residues. CDR3 residues: CATSTPGQAGYTGELFF. Written as DNA, the CDR3 is TGTGCCACCAGCACCCCCGGGCAAGCGGGGTACACCGGGGAGCTGTTTTTT.

V usage is TRBV5-6 and J usage is TRBJ1-1; TRBD1 might be the D (6 bases). The CDR3 is 17 residues long. CDR1 and CDR2 (germline): SGHDT, YYEEEE. Trimming stripped 0 bases from V and 5 bases from J, with 20 bases between. CDR3 sequence reads: CASSLAGAQRLGTEAFF. As DNA, the CDR3 is TGTGCCAGCAGCTTGGCAGGGGCCCAAAGGTTGGGGACTGAAGCTTTCTTT.

The V gene is TRBV6-5, the J gene TRBJ1-1, with D unclear. Looked up from germline, CDR1 is MNHEY and CDR2 is SVGAGI. V gave up 1 base and J gave up 2 bases, with 8 bases separating them. This CDR3 spans 14 amino acids. CDR3 bases: TGTGCCAGCAGTTACTTCGGGTCAAACACTGAAGCTTTCTTT. This codes for CASSYFGSNTEAFF.

The rearrangement joins TRBV18 to TRBJ1-2; D call uncertain. CDR1 is KGHSH and CDR2 is LQKENI in the germline V gene. Trimming took 0 bases from V and 2 from J, leaving 10 bases between them. CDR3 length: 15 amino acids. The CDR3 sequence is CASSPPALQNYGYTF. DNA of the CDR3: TGTGCCAGCTCACCACCGGCACTACAAAACTATGGCTACACCTTC.

The V call is TRBV11-3, the J call TRBJ2-3; 7 nucleotides agree with TRBD2. V gave up 1 base and J gave up 1 base; unmatched junction bases: 8. The CDR3 is 17 residues long. The germline V gene has CDR1 SGHNT and CDR2 YENEEA. Here the CDR3 reads CASSLGSGAYGTDTQYF. CDR3 in DNA: TGTGCCAGCAGCTTAGGGAGCGGGGCATACGGCACAGATACGCAGTATTTT.

V usage is TRBV19 and J usage is TRBJ2-1; 7 bases match TRBD2. Germline trimming cut 3 bases from V and 9 bases from J; bases unmatched to any gene: 14. Germline-derived CDR1 and CDR2 are LNHDA and SQIVND (reference sequence). The CDR3 consists of 16 residues. In nucleotides, the CDR3 is TGTGCCAGTAGTATGTGGCTAGCGGAGTGGCAAGGTGAGCAGTTCTTC. Amino acids: CASSMWLAEWQGEQFF.

The rearrangement uses TRBV19 and TRBJ1-5; D might be TRBD1 (6 bases). The length of the CDR3 is 13 residues. V was cut by 8 bases and J by 7 bases, with 15 bases left in between. Looked up from germline, CDR1 is LNHDA and CDR2 is SQIVND (reference sequence). For the CDR3, the DNA is TGTGCCAGTGCTACAGGGCTTCGGCAGCCCCAGCATTTT. Residues: CASATGLRQPQHF.